This record concerns one T cell receptor (beta chain) sequence. This specimen belongs to a study of shared clonotypes between healthy human individuals. Overall study: The study used three CD4 naive, three CD4 memory, two CD8 naive and one CD8 memory plate per donor.

Adult Caucasians living in Nashville, Tennessee made up all of the donors. Germline CDR1 is SGHDN and CDR2 is FVKESK. This CDR3 region has 14 residues. The ends were cut back, 1 base at V and 4 bases at J, with 8 bases in the middle. Clones were sequenced by immunoSEQ multiplex PCR, and TCRdb holds only the in-frame ones, with some missing. The sample has about 1.5 million clones; approximately 98% are singletons. What was sequenced was naive CD4+ T cells sorted from blood. Subset given: CD45RA+ positively selected. This receptor was obtained from a man aged 25-45 years in good health. The chain is built from TRBV14 and TRBJ2-1, with D uncertain. CDR3 in DNA: TGTGCCAGCAGCCAAGGTCCGGGTTACAATGAGCAGTTCTTC. This translates into CASSQGPGYNEQFF.